The T cell receptor (beta chain) described here comes from a study of spatial heterogeneity in lung cancer. Across the whole study: Alpha-chain detections were consistently fewer than beta-chain detections among the sequences. Study conclusions and caveats: TCRs found ubiquitously expanded in tumor appeared in blood more at resection than at follow-up.

Time point of the sample: blood at routine non-recurrence follow-up after resection. The study sequenced unsorted whole RNA from tumor, nontumor lung or frozen PBMC. This clonotype was seen a few times. Its cognate antigen is unknown. Unique molecular identifiers tagged every individual TCR cDNA molecule. One entry per CDR3 protein results from TCRdb running MiXCR on the 5' RACE reads. Of about 120,000 distinct CDR3 sequences listed, 12% are singletons. This CDR3 region has 16 residues. Trimming took off 3 bases at V and 0 bases at J, with 15 bases between the two ends. Germline CDR1 reads ENHRY; CDR2 reads SYGVKD.

The starting material was PBMCs, obtained at follow-up. The TCR sequence derives from a male donor with early-stage non-small cell lung cancer. The gene calls are TRBV10-3 and TRBJ2-7; possibly TRBD1 for D (5 bases). The CDR3 region has the DNA TGTGCCATCAGTGACCCGGGCCAGGGAATCTCCTACGAGCAGTACTTC. As protein: CAISDPGQGISYEQYF.